The 5 T cell receptor beta chains below all came from one sample that was sequenced in a study of T cell responses to AZD1222 COVID-19 vaccine (dated by TCRdb to the early 2020s). This specimen's time point label, interpreted: about 28 days (+/-7) after the second vaccine dose. The library was built by means of the immunoSEQ multiplex PCR assay. TCRdb's version of the immuneACCESS table is confined to in-frame rearrangements and falls short of the full clone set. An unresolved V gene accounts for under half of the shortfall where checked; the remainder is of unknown origin. The sample includes about 120,000 clones, with about nine tenths observed a single time. Jointly, the top ten make up around 2.6% of the sample. The material was peripheral blood, obtained 28 days after the second AZD1222 dose. These receptors originate from an adult who received the AZD1222 COVID-19 vaccine.

The CDR3 DNA sequence: TGTGCCAGCAGCTTAGTAAAGGGGAGCTATGGCTACACCTTC. Translated, it gives CASSLVKGSYGYTF. J is TRBJ1-2 and V is TRBV13, with D perhaps matching TRBD1 (5 bases). Between the trimmed V and J ends, which lost 1 base and 4 bases, there was a span of 10 bases. Looked up from germline, CDR1 is PRHDT and CDR2 is FYEKMQ (reference sequence). CDR3 length: 14 amino acids.

The chain is built from TRBV7-3 and TRBJ2-5, with 11 bases matching TRBD2. Losses at the gene ends were 1 base for V and 5 bases for J; bases not matched to a gene: 15. The CDR3 spans 19 residues. Germline V lookup: CDR1 SGHTA, CDR2 FQGTGA. CDR3 in DNA: TGTGCCAGCAGCTTAAAGTACGGGGCTAGCGGGGGGCTGGATGAGACCCAGTACTTC. This translates into CASSLKYGASGGLDETQYF.

This rearrangement joins TRBV7-9 to TRBJ2-3; TRBD2 is a possible D gene (5 bases). Germline V gene data show CDR1 as SEHNR and CDR2 as FQNEAQ (reference sequence). Trimming stripped 10 bases from V and 0 bases from J, with 17 bases between. The CDR3 has 15 amino acids. The CDR3 DNA follows: TGTGCCACACCGAGGACTCCGGCTAGCACAGATACGCAGTATTTT. The encoded protein is CATPRTPASTDTQYF. Based on the CDR3 plus reference TRBV7-9 and TRBJ2-3, the full variable domain is DTGVSQNPRHKITKRGQNVTFRCDPISEHNRLYWYRQTLGQGPEFLTYFQNEAQLEKSRLLSDRFSAERPKGSFSTLEIQRTEQGDSAMYLCATPRTPASTDTQYFGPGTRLTVL.

As for this clone: At one boundary the junction diverges from the germline segment, which might be a read error. The chain has TRBV6-2 or TRBV6-3 and TRBJ2-4; 8 bases map to TRBD1. The CDR3 has 16 residues. Germline V gives CDR1 MNHEY, CDR2 SVGEGT. The CDR3 DNA follows: TGTGCCAGCAGTTACTCGAGTCGCAGGGGGCGCGACCCCACCAACTTC. This gives the protein CASSYSSRRGRDPTNF.

The V and J genes are TRBV20-1 and TRBJ1-5, with 8 bases aligning to TRBD1. V shed 3 bases, J shed 3 bases, and the junction held 4 bases outside the gene matches. The CDR3 extends over 14 amino acids. The germline gives CDR1 DFQATT, CDR2 SNEGSKA (reference sequence). CDR3 protein: CSASSQGANQPQHF. The DNA for the CDR3 is TGCAGTGCTAGTTCCCAGGGGGCCAATCAGCCCCAGCATTTT.